This T cell receptor (beta chain) emerged from a study of monozygotic twins with cystic fibrosis. Repertoires were generated with immunoSEQ multiplex PCR, while TCRdb's copy carries only in-frame clones and drops some. The sample has around 26,000 clones; around 96% are singletons. Input material: blood. The source of this sequence is a girl aged 2-10 years with cystic fibrosis.

The CDR3 bases are TGTGCCAGCAGTTACTCCCAAAGCTCCTACAATGAGCAGTTCTTC. Translation: CASSYSQSSYNEQFF. This rearrangement joins TRBV6-5 to TRBJ2-1; D not certain. This CDR3 has 15 amino acids. Germline V gene data show CDR1 as MNHEY and CDR2 as SVGAGI. Trimming stripped 0 bases from V and 0 bases from J, with 6 bases between.